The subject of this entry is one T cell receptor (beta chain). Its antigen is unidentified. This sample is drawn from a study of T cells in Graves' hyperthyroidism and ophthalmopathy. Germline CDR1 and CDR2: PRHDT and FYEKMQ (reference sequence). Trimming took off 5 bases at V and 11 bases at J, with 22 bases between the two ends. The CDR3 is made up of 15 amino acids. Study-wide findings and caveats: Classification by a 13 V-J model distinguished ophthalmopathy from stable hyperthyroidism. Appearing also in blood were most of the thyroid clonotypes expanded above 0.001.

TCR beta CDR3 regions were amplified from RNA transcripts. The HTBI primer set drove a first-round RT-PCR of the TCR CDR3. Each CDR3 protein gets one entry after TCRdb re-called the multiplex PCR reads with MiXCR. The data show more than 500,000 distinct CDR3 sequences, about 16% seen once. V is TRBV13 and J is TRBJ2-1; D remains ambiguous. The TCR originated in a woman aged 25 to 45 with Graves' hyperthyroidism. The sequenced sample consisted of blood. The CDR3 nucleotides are TGTGCCAGCAGCCCGCGCTACTCCCAGGTTCCTCAGCAGTTCTTC. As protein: CASSPRYSQVPQQFF.